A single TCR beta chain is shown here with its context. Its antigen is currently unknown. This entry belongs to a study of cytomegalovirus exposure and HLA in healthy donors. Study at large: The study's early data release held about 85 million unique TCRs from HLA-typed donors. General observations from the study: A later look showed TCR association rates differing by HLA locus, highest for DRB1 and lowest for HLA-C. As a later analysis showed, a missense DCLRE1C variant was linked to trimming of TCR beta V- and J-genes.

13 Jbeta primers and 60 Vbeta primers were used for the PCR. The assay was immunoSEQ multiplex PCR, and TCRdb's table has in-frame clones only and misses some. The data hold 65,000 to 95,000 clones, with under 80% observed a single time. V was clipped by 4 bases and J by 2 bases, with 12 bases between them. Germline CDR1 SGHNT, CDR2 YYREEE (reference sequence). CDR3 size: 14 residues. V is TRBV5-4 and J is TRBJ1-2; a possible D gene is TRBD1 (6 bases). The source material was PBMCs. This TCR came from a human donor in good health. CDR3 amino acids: CASSPRGANYGYTF. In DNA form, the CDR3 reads TGTGCCAGCAGCCCCCGGGGGGCCAACTATGGCTACACCTTC.